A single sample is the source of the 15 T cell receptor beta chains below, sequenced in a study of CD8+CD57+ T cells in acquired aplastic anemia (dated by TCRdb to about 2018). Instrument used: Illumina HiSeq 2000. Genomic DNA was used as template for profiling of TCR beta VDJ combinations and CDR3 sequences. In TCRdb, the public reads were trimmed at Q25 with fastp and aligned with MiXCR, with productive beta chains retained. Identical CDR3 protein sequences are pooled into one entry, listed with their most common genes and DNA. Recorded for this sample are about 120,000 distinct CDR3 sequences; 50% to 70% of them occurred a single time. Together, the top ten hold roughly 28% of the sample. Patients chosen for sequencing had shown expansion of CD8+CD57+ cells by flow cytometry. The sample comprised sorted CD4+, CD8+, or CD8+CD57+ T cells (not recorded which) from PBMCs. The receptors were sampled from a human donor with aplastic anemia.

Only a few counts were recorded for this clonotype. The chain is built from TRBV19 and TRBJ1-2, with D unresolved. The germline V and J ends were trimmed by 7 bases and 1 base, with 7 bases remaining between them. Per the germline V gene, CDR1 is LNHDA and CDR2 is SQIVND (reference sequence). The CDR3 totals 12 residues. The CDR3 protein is CASNSLNYGYTF. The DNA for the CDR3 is TGTGCCAGTAATAGCCTTAACTATGGCTACACCTTC. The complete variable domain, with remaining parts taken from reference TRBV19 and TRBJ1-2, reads DGGITQSPKYLFRKEGQNVTLSCEQNLNHDAMYWYRQDPGQGLRLIYYSQIVNDFQKGDIAEGYSVSREKKESFPLTVTSAQKNPTAFYLCASNSLNYGYTFGSGTRLTVV.

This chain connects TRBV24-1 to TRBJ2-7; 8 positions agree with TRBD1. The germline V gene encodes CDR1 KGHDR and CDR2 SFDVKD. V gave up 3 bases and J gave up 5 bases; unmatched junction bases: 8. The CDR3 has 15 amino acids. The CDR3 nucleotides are TGTGCCACCAGTGATGTGGGGACAGGTCTTGACGAGCAGTACTTC. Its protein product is CATSDVGTGLDEQYF.

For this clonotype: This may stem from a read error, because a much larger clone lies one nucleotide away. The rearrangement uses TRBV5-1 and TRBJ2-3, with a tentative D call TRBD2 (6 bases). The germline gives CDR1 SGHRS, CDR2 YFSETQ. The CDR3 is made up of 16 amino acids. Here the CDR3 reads CVSSLEGGGITDTQYF. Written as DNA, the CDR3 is TGCGTCAGCAGCTTGGAAGGTGGGGGGATCACAGATACGCAGTATTTT.

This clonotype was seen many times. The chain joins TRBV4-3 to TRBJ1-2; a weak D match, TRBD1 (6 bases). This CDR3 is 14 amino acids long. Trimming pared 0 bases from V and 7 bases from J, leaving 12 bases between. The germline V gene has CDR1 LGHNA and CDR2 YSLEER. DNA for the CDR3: TGCGCCAGCAGCCAAGATCAGGGGCTAGGTGGCTACACCTTC. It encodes CASSQDQGLGGYTF.

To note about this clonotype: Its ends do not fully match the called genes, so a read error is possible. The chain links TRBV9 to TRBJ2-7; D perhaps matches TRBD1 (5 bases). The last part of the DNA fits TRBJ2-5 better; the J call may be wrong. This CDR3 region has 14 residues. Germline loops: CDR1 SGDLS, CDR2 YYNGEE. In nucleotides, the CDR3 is TGTGCCAGCAGCGTAGGACAGACCCAAGGGACCCAGTACTTC. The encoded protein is CASSVGQTQGTQYF.

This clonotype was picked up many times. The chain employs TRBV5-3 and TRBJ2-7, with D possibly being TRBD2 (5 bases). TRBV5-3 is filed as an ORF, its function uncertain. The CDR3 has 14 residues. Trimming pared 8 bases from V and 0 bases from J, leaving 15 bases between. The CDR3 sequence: CASTPAGSSYEQYF. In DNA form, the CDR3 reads TGTGCCAGTACCCCGGCGGGTAGCTCCTACGAGCAGTACTTC.

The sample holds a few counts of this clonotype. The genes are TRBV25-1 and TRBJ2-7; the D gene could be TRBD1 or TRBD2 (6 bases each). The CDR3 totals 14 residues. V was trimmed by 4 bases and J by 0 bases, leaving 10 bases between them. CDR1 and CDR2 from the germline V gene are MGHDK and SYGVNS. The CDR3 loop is CASSVTGASYEQYF. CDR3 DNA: TGTGCCAGCAGTGTGACGGGGGCCTCCTACGAGCAGTACTTC.

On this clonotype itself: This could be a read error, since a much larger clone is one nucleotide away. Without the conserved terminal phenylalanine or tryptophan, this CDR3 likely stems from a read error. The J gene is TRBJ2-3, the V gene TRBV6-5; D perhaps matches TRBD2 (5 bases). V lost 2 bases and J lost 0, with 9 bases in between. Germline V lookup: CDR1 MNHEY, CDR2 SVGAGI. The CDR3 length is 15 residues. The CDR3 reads CASSYEGSSTDTQYL. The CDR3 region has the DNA TGTGCCAGCAGTTACGAGGGATCTAGCACAGATACGCAGTATCTT.

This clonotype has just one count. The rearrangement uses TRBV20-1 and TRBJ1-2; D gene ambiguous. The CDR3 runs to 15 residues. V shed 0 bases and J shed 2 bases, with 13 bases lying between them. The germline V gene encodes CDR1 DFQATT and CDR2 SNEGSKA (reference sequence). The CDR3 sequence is CSARDGLRVNYGYTF. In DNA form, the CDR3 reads TGCAGTGCTAGAGACGGGTTACGAGTCAACTATGGCTACACCTTC.

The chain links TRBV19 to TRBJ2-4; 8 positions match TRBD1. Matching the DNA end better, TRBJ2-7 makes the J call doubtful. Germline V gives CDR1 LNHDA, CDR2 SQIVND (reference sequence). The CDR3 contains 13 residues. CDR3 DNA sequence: TGTGCCAGTAGTATGACAGGGGTCCACGAGCAGTACTTC. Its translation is CASSMTGVHEQYF.

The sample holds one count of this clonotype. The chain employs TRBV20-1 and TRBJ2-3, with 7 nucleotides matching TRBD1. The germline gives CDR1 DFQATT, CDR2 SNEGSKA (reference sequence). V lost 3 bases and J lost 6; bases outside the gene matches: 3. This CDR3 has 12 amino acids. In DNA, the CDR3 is TGCAGTGCTAGGGAGACAGGGGATACGCAGTATTTT. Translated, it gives CSARETGDTQYF.

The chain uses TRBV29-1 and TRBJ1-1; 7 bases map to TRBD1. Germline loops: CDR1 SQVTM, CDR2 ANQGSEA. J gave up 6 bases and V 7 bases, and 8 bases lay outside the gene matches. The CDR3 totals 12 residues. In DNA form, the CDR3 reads TGCAGCGGAAGTGACAGGGAAGCTGAAGCTTTCTTT. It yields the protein CSGSDREAEAFF.

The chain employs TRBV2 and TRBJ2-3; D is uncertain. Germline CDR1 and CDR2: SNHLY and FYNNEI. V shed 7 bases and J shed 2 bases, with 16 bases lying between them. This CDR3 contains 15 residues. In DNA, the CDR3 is TGTGCCAGCAAGGTCATCCAGTCCCCCACAGATACGCAGTATTTT. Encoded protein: CASKVIQSPTDTQYF.

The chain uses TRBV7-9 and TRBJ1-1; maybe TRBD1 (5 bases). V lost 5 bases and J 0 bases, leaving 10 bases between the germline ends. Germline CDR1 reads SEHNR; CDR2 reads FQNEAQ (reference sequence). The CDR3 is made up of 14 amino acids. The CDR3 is CASSHRPMNTEAFF. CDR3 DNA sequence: TGTGCCAGCAGCCACAGGCCGATGAACACTGAAGCTTTCTTT.

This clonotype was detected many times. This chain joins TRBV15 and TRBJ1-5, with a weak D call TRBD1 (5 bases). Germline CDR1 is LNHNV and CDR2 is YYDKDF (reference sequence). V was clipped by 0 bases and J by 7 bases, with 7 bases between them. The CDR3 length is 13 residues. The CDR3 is CATSRDRGQPQHF. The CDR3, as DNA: TGTGCCACCAGCAGAGATCGGGGGCAGCCCCAGCATTTT.